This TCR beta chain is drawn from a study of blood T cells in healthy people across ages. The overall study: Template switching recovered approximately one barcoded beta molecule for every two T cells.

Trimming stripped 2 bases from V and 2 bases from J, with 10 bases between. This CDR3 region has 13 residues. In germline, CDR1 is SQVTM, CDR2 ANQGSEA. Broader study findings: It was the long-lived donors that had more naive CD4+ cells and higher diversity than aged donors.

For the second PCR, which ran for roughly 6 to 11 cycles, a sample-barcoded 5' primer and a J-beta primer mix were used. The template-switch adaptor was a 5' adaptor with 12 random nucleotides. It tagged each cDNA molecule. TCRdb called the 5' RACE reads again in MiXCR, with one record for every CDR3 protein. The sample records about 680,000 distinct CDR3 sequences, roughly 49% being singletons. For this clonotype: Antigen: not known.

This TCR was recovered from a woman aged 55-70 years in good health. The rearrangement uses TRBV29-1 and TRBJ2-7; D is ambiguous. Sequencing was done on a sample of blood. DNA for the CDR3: TGCAGCGTTGAACTTGGGATTCCCTACGAGCAGTACTTC. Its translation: CSVELGIPYEQYF.